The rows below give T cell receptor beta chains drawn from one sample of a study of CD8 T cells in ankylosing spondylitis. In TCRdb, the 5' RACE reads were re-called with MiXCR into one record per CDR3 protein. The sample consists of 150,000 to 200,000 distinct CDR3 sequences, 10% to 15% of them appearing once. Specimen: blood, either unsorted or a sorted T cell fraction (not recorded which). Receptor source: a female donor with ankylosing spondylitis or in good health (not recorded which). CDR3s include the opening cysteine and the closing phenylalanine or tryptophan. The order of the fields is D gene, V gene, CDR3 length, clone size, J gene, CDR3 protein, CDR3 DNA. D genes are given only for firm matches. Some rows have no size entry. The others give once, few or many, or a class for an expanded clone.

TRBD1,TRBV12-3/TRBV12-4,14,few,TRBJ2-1,CASSPGQGFNEQFF,TGTGCCAGCAGCCCGGGACAGGGATTCAATGAGCAGTTCTTC
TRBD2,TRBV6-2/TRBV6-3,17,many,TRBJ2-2,CASSYLRDYSNTGELFF,TGTGCCAGCAGTTACCTACGGGACTACTCGAACACCGGGGAGCTGTTTTTT
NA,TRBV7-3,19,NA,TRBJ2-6,CASSLRQGGSWAGANVLTF,TGTGCCAGCAGCTTGCGTCAGGGGGGTAGTTGGGCTGGGGCCAACGTCCTGACTTTC
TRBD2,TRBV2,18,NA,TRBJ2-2,CASSEGLAGGPGTGELFF,TGTGCCAGCAGTGAGGGACTAGCGGGAGGGCCGGGAACCGGGGAGCTGTTTTTT
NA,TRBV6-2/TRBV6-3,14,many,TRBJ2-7,CASSPGRITVEQYF,TGTGCCAGCAGCCCAGGACGTATCACTGTGGAGCAGTACTTC
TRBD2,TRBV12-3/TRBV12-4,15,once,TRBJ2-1,CASSLGAAGGVEQFF,TGTGCCAGCAGTTTGGGCGCGGCGGGAGGGGTTGAGCAGTTCTTC
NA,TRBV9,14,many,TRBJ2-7,CASSGTLGPYEQYF,TGTGCCAGCAGCGGAACCCTGGGACCCTACGAGCAGTACTTC
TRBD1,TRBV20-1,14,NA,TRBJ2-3,CSAGEGTGTDTQYF,TGCAGTGCTGGAGAGGGGACAGGTACAGATACGCAGTATTTT
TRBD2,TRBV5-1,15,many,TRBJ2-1,CASSVGLAGGREQFF,TGCGCCAGCAGCGTGGGACTAGCGGGGGGTAGGGAGCAGTTCTTC
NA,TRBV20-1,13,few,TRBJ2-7,CSARPDPRDEQYF,TGCAGTGCCCGCCCGGACCCCCGGGACGAGCAGTACTTC
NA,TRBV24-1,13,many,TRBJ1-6,CATSDGRNSPLHF,TGTGCCACCAGTGACGGACGGAATTCACCCCTCCACTTT
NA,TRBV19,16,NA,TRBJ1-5,CASSVDSARFGGPQHF,TGTGCCAGTAGTGTGGACAGCGCCCGGTTTGGAGGGCCCCAGCATTTT
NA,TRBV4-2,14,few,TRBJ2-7,CASSQVPGSIEQYF,TGTGCCAGCAGCCAGGTGCCGGGATCCATAGAGCAGTACTTC
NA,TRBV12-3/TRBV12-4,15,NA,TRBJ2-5,CASSPPDWYQETQYF,TGTGCCAGCAGTCCCCCGGACTGGTACCAAGAGACCCAGTACTTC
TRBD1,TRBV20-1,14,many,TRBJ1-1,CSARGRTGDTEAFF,TGCAGTGCTAGAGGGAGGACAGGGGACACTGAAGCTTTCTTT
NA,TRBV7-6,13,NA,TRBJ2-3,CTSSSGPTDTQYF,TGTACCAGCAGCTCTGGGCCCACAGATACGCAGTATTTT
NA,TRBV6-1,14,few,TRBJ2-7,CASRSGTLLHEQYF,TGTGCCAGCAGATCAGGTACTCTCTTACACGAGCAGTACTTC
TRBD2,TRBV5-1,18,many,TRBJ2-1,CASSDKREARSNYNEQFF,TGCGCCAGCAGTGATAAGCGGGAGGCTAGGTCTAACTACAATGAGCAGTTCTTC
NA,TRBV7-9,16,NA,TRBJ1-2,CASSLEETGRFSGYTF,TGTGCCAGCAGCTTAGAGGAAACGGGACGGTTCTCTGGCTACACCTTC
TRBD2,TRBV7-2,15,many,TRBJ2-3,CASSLGGRAQDTQYF,TGTGCCAGCAGCTTAGGCGGGAGGGCCCAAGATACGCAGTATTTT
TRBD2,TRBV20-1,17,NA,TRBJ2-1,CCARTGGSGREGWGQFF,TGCTGTGCTAGGACAGGTGGTAGCGGGAGAGAGGGTTGGGGGCAGTTCTTC
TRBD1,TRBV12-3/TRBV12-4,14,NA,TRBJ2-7,CASSFQQGADEQYF,TGTGCCAGCAGTTTCCAACAGGGGGCGGACGAGCAGTACTTC
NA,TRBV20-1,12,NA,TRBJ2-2,CSGVGGTGELFF,TGCAGTGGGGTTGGGGGCACCGGGGAGCTGTTTTTT
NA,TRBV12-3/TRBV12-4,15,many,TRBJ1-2,CASSLSGVSNYGYTF,TGTGCCAGCAGTTTAAGCGGGGTGTCTAACTATGGCTACACCTTC
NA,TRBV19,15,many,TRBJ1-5,CASSIRAASNQPQHF,TGTGCCAGTAGTATAAGGGCAGCTAGCAATCAGCCCCAGCATTTT
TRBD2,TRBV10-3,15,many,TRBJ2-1,CAITGTLGTTNEQFF,TGTGCCATCACAGGGACCCTCGGGACTACCAATGAGCAGTTCTTC
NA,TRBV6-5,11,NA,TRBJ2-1,CASQQYNEQFF,TGTGCCAGCCAACAGTACAATGAGCAGTTCTTC
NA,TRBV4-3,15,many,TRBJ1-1,CASSQDLGGNTEAFF,TGCGCCAGCAGCCAAGATCTAGGGGGGAACACTGAAGCTTTCTTT
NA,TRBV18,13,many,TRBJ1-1,CASSPERTAGAFF,TGTGCCAGCTCACCAGAAAGAACGGCGGGCGCTTTCTTT
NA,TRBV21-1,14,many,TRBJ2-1,CAKTRECSYNEQFF,TGTGCCAAGACGCGGGAGTGCTCCTACAATGAGCAGTTCTTC
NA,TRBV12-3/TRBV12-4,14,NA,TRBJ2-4,CASSEGGQINIQYF,TGTGCCAGCAGTGAGGGGGGACAGATAAACATTCAGTACTTC
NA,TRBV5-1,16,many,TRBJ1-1,CASTAAQQTSTTEAFF,TGCGCCAGCACCGCGGCTCAACAAACCTCAACGACTGAAGCTTTCTTT
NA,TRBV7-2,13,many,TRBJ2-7,CASSPLKAYEQYF,TGTGCCAGCAGCCCCTTAAAGGCCTACGAGCAGTACTTC
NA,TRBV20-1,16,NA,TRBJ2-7,CSARDLWGSNPYEQYF,TGCAGTGCTAGAGATCTTTGGGGGAGTAACCCCTACGAGCAGTACTTC
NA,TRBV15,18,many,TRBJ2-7,CATSRDRGATSISHEQYF,TGTGCCACCAGCAGAGATAGAGGGGCTACTAGCATCAGCCACGAGCAGTACTTC
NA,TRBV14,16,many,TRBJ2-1,CASSTRPDPSTNEQFF,TGTGCCAGCAGCACCCGTCCCGATCCCTCGACCAATGAGCAGTTCTTC
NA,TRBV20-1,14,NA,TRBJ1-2,CSARPTQGMDGYTF,TGCAGTGCTAGACCCACTCAGGGTATGGATGGCTACACCTTC
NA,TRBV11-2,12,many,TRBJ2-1,CASSLVSPEQFF,TGTGCCAGCAGCTTAGTCTCCCCTGAGCAGTTCTTC
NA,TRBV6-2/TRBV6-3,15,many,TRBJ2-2,CASRSRGLDTGELFF,TGTGCCAGCAGATCCCGGGGATTAGACACCGGGGAGCTGTTTTTT
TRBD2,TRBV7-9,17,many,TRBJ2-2,CASSLGGLAGYTGELFF,TGTGCCAGCAGCTTAGGAGGACTAGCGGGATACACCGGGGAGCTGTTTTTT